Reported below is one T cell receptor beta chain. The antigen is unknown. Every immunoSEQ plate was one replicate of a subset's evenly spread DNA. Authors' methods: Filtering differed for immunoSEQ, which gave only junction sequences without quality scores. Generated by immunoSEQ multiplex PCR, the TCRdb table keeps only in-frame clones and is missing some. V and J calls and clone size come straight from that table; D and trimming were deduced from the DNA. The sample records over a million clones, roughly 95% being singletons. The entry originates in a study of shared clonotypes between healthy human individuals. The study's findings and limits: Depth was large, yet rarefaction showed that sorted-subset sequencing was incomplete. A few donors showed sharing of 4.5% to 5% of naive CD4 clonotypes.

CDR1 and CDR2 from the germline V gene are SGHDT and YYEEEE. The junction had 8 bases not matched to a gene; V was cut back by 4 bases and J by 6 bases. This CDR3 has 15 residues. Material: naive CD4+ T cells sorted from blood. Indicated subset: CD45RA+ positively selected. The clonotype comes from a man aged 25 to 40 in good health. The chain links TRBV5-6 to TRBJ2-2; TRBD2 matches 8 bases. This chain's CDR3 is CASSAVQAGAGELFF. The CDR3 nucleotides are TGTGCCAGCAGCGCGGTACAAGCGGGAGCCGGGGAGCTGTTTTTT.